The clone carrying this TCR beta chain was counted ten times or more. What it recognizes is unknown. TCRbeta library construction was performed incorporating unique molecular identifiers. Each CDR3 protein gets one entry after TCRdb re-called the PCR reads with MiXCR. The table shows about 220,000 distinct CDR3 sequences, with over 15% occurring only once. This record comes from a study of T-cell reconstitution after alpha-beta-depleted transplantation in children. Overall study results and limits: The origin of alpha-beta T cells about two months after transplant was reportedly several hundred expanded graft clones. Newly produced T cells mostly accounted for T-cell counts and diversity one year post-transplant.

CDR3 length: 13 amino acids. Germline CDR1 reads SGHVS; CDR2 reads FQNEAQ. V was cut by 8 bases and J by 4 bases, with 13 bases left in between. This clonotype was sampled from a male patient aged 2-15 years who had a stem cell transplant for acute lymphoblastic leukemia, so the T cells may come from the graft donor. The starting material was PBMCs, mostly from graft donor cells, obtained 360 days after TCRalphabeta/CD19-depleted stem cell transplant. This rearrangement joins TRBV7-8 to TRBJ2-3, with D possibly being TRBD1 or TRBD2 (5 bases each). CDR3 coding DNA: TGTGCCAGCGGGGCCAGGGACGCAGATACGCAGTATTTT. It is translated as CASGARDADTQYF.